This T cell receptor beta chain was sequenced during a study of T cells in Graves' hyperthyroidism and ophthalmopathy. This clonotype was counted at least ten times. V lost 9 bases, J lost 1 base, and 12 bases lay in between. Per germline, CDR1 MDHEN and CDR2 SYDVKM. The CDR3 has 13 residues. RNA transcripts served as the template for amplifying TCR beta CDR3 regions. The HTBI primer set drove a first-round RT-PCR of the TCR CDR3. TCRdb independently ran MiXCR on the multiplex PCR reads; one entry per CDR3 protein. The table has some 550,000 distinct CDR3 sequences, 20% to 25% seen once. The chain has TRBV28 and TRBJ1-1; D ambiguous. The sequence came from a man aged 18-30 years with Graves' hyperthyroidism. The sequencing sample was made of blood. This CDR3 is CASPSPGNTEAFF. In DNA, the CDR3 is TGTGCCAGTCCATCCCCCGGGAACACTGAAGCTTTCTTT.